Sequencing of this T cell receptor beta chain was carried out in a study of chemoradiotherapy in HPV16-positive cancers. The CDR3 runs 15 residues. Trimming removed 2 bases from V and 2 bases from J, with 12 bases in between. From germline, CDR1 is KGHSH and CDR2 LQKENI. Only in-frame clones appear in the TCRdb table, and some are missing; sequencing was by immunoSEQ multiplex PCR. The sample holds nearly 35,000 clones; 92% are singletons and the top ten take roughly 3.7%. This clone has more than one count but fewer than ten. The genes are TRBV18 and TRBJ2-5, with D possibly matching TRBD1 (5 bases). The sequenced sample was blood, obtained from a patient who underwent chemoradiotherapy. This receptor was identified in a human donor with HPV-associated anogenital cancer. This CDR3 is CASSPSGYEQETQYF. The CDR3 coding sequence is TGTGCCAGCTCACCATCAGGGTACGAACAAGAGACCCAGTACTTC.